Given below is one T cell receptor (beta chain) in context. Antigen: not known. Additional DNA sequences in this sample encode the identical CDR3. immunoSEQ v3.0 was run at survey level. Sequencing aimed to cover roughly 40,000-50,000 T-cell genomes per sample. Produced via immunoSEQ multiplex PCR; TCRdb's table is partial and in-frame only. The sample lists about 30,000 clones, 78% seen once, with approximately 9.4% in the top ten. The sample belongs to a study of long-term antiretroviral therapy in people with HIV. Study-wide results and limits: Among HIV repertoires, CDR3 length ranges were narrower than those of controls.

The TCR sequence derives from a man younger than 30 with HIV. The sequenced sample was unsorted PBMCs, obtained 1.5 years before starting antiretroviral therapy.

The chain's CDR3 is CASSPGSDTDTQYF. DNA for the CDR3: TGTGCCAGCAGCCCTGGGAGTGACACAGATACGCAGTATTTT. The chain uses TRBV9 and TRBJ2-3; weak D call: TRBD2 (5 bases). This CDR3 spans 14 amino acids. Germline V CDR1 and CDR2: SGDLS, YYNGEE. The germline V and J ends were trimmed by 4 bases and 2 bases, with 11 bases remaining between them. Full variable domain (outside the CDR3, taken from reference TRBV9 and TRBJ2-3): DSGVTQTPKHLITATGQRVTLRCSPRSGDLSVYWYQQSLDQGLQFLIQYYNGEERAKGNILERFSAQQFPDLHSELNLSSLELGDSALYFCASSPGSDTDTQYFGPGTRLTVL.